This TCR beta chain emerged from a study of identifying expanded T cells in peripheral blood (dated 2019 in TCRdb). A note on the overall study: Technical replicates were generated by sequencing separate aliquots of the same genomic DNA pool, and four replicates were compared pairwise.

The immunoSEQ Assay, which relies on bias-controlled multiplex PCR amplification of genomic DNA, was used to profile TCRbeta CDR3 regions. As for how the authors treated the data: To quantify the absolute abundance of each unique TCRbeta CDR3 region, the sequences were collapsed and filtered. Differential abundance was assessed using a binomial (Fisher-equivalent) model and a beta-binomial model in which time-dependent variance fitted from healthy donors was added. Any clone with fewer than 5 combined templates was excluded, and a clone was called differentially abundant if its Benjamini-Hochberg FDR was below 0.01. Beta-binomial variance was modeled as a function of total template count across the two samples using the form v = (b*log(k)+a)^2. TCRdb provides this immuneACCESS table in a form limited to in-frame rearrangements. Some clones are lacking; in checked studies, under half of them reflect an unresolved V gene, and why the rest are absent is not known. The DNA gave D and trimming, while V, J and clone size come from that table. For this sample the table gives 95,000 to 100,000 clones, of which 70% to 90% were detected only once. About a sixth of the sample rests with the top ten.

This clone is a singleton in its sample. No antigen is known for it. There are no base qualities to consult, and no much larger clone falls within one base. The paper's findings and limits, for the study overall: Across all healthy-donor time intervals, the beta-binomial model significantly cut both the number of clones called differentially abundant and the false-positive rate. The authors expected biological variance in healthy repertoires might increase further over much longer intervals such as months to years. Across all healthy donors, variance in clone template counts between roughly two-week samples was found to increase significantly with total template count. The binomial model flagged around 1.2 differentially abundant clones between technical replicates, compared with about 16.4 over about 2 weeks and approximately 19 over about four weeks.

No immune events such as infections were documented for the healthy donors during the collection period. To calibrate time-dependent variance in a beta-binomial model of T-cell clone differential abundance, blood repertoires from healthy donors were used as a training cohort. The training cohort was composed of around ten healthy donors, 3 female and 7 male. On average the donors were approximately 43 years old, and their ages spanned roughly 29 to 70 years. Whole blood was collected from each healthy donor at three time points spaced 2 to 3 weeks apart and obtained from a commercial supplier. For immunosequencing, genomic DNA was extracted from unsorted whole blood. Based on the germline V gene, the CDR1 and CDR2 sequences are SGHDT and YYEEEE. The CDR3 holds 13 amino acids from the cysteine to the phenylalanine. The CDR3 DNA has 39 bases and is translated from base 1. V lost 0 bases and J lost 6 bases; the stretch between them is 6 bases long.

The receptor's source is a person between 18 and 69 years old in good health. Material: blood. The chain is assembled from TRBV5-6 and TRBJ2-2; the D segment cannot be called with confidence. The sequence in DNA is TGTGCCAGCAGCTTGGTCAGCCCCGGGGAGCTGTTTTTT. This sequence encodes CASSLVSPGELFF.